The clone carrying this TCR beta chain occurred once. The antigen is unknown. This record comes from a study of cytomegalovirus exposure and HLA in healthy donors. Study-wide results and caveats: TCR beta V- and J-gene trimming, according to a later analysis, was linked to a missense DCLRE1C variant. In a later analysis, productive TCRs from donors in an Asian-associated ancestry cluster reportedly carried fewer N-insertions than the cohort mean.

It was with 60 Vbeta and 13 Jbeta primers that the PCR ran. TCRdb's copy holds only in-frame clones and misses some; the assay was immunoSEQ multiplex PCR. The table lists 160,000 or so clones, more than 75% of them singletons. CDR1 is LNHDA and CDR2 is SQIVND in the germline V gene (reference sequence). The ends lost 6 bases at V and 5 bases at J; junction bases unmatched: 4. The CDR3 length is 13 residues. This TCR derives from a man between 18 and 29 years old in good health and CMV-seropositive. J is TRBJ1-2 and V is TRBV19, with 9 bases identical to TRBD1. The sample taken for sequencing was PBMCs. CDR3 loop: CASSPGTGYGYTF. For the CDR3, the DNA is TGTGCCAGTAGCCCTGGGACAGGGTATGGCTACACCTTC.